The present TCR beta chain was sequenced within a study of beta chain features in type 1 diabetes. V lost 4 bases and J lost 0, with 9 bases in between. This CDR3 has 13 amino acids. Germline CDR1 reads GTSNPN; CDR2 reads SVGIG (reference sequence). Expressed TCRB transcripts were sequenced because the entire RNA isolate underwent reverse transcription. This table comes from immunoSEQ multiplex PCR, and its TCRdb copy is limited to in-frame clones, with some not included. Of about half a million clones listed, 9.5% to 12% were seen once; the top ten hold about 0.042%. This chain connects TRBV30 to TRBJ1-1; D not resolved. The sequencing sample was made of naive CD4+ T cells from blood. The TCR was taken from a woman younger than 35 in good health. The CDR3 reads CAWIKEMNTEAFF. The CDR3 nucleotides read TGTGCCTGGATAAAGGAGATGAACACTGAAGCTTTCTTT. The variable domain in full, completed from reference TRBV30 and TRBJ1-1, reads SQTIHQWPATLVQPVGSPLSLECTVEGTSNPNLYWYRQAAGRGLQLLFYSVGIGQISSEVPQNLSASRPQDRQFILSSKKLLLSDSGFYLCAWIKEMNTEAFFGQGTRLTVV.